Below, 8 T cell receptor beta chains from the same sample are listed, as sequenced in a study of shared T cell receptors in the human thymus. Profiled with immunoSEQ multiplex PCR; TCRdb holds only in-frame clones, not every one. The sample holds some 760,000 clones, roughly 85% seen once. These same records also appear under a second study, on human thymus T cells.

Sample: thymocytes. The receptors were sampled from a girl under three years old with a congenital heart defect.

The V and J genes are TRBV6-6 and TRBJ1-2; D perhaps matches TRBD1 (5 bases). The CDR3 contains 15 residues. The germline V gene encodes CDR1 MNHNY and CDR2 SVGAGI (reference sequence). V was clipped by 3 bases and J by 0 bases, with 11 bases between them. CDR3 in DNA: TGTGCCAGCAGTTATCGGGGGGGACCTAACTATGGCTACACCTTC. Amino acids: CASSYRGGPNYGYTF.

CDR3 DNA: TGTGCCATCAGTGAGAGGACAGGGCGGAACACTGAAGCTTTCTTT. This codes for CAISERTGRNTEAFF. The chain couples TRBV10-3 to TRBJ1-1, with TRBD1 identical over 8 bases. The CDR3 has 15 amino acids. With V trimmed by 2 bases and J by 1 base, 3 bases remained unmatched. The germline CDR1 and CDR2 sequences are ENHRY and SYGVKD.

This chain joins TRBV10-2 and TRBJ2-7, with a weak D call TRBD1 (5 bases). Germline-derived CDR1 and CDR2 are WSHSY and SAAADI. This CDR3 is 15 amino acids long. The CDR3 here is CATNNLAGCTYEQYF. CDR3 in DNA: TGCGCGACGAACAATTTGGCAGGGTGTACCTACGAGCAGTACTTC.

The chain's CDR3 is CASSPTWGVVYNEQFF. CDR3 in DNA: TGCGCCAGCAGCCCCACTTGGGGGGTTGTTTACAATGAGCAGTTCTTC. This sequence joins TRBV4-1 and TRBJ2-1, with D possibly being TRBD2 (6 bases). The CDR3 consists of 16 residues. Trimming removed 4 bases from V and 4 bases from J, with 17 bases in between. The V gene's germline CDR1 is MGHRA and CDR2 YSYEKL.

The chain uses TRBV7-6 and TRBJ1-1; D is perhaps TRBD1 (5 bases). Germline V gives CDR1 SGHVS, CDR2 FNYEAQ. V dropped 6 bases and J dropped 2 bases, with 16 bases sitting between them. There are 15 residues in the CDR3. The CDR3 DNA reads as TGTGCCAGCAGTCACGGCAGGGTCTCTAACACTGAAGCTTTCTTT. It yields the protein CASSHGRVSNTEAFF.

This chain connects TRBV19 to TRBJ2-3, with D maybe TRBD1 (5 bases). Trimming pared 3 bases from V and 3 bases from J, leaving 13 bases between. Germline V gives CDR1 LNHDA, CDR2 SQIVND (reference sequence). This CDR3 contains 15 residues. The CDR3 nucleotides read TGTGCCAGTAGTATTCAAAAGGGGTTAACAGATACGCAGTATTTT. It specifies CASSIQKGLTDTQYF.

The rearrangement joins TRBV18 to TRBJ2-5; D possibly corresponds to TRBD2 (5 bases). This CDR3 is built from 15 residues. Germline V gene lookup returns CDR1 KGHSH and CDR2 LQKENI. V dropped 6 bases and J dropped 4 bases, with 18 bases sitting between them. CDR3 in DNA: TGTGCCAGCTCCCACACCCGGGATTTGGGAGAGACCCAGTACTTC. Amino acids: CASSHTRDLGETQYF.

The gene calls are TRBV10-3 and TRBJ2-3, with D maybe TRBD2 (6 bases). Germline lookup yields CDR1 ENHRY and CDR2 SYGVKD. The V gene lost 10 bases and the J gene lost 3 bases, with 20 bases spanning the gap. This CDR3 spans 15 amino acids. CDR3: CATLLEAEGTDTQYF. CDR3 nucleotides: TGTGCCACCCTATTAGAGGCGGAGGGTACAGATACGCAGTATTTT.